The 19 T cell receptor beta chains given below trace back to one sample, sequenced in a study of blood T cell repertoires in COVID-19. The protocol was immunoSEQ multiplex PCR, while the TCRdb copy is restricted to in-frame clones and leaves out a portion. This sample has a few hundred thousand clones, with roughly 75% found just once. The material sequenced was peripheral blood. The receptors stem from a woman between 65 and 79 years old with acute or convalescent COVID-19.

This chain joins TRBV11-2 and TRBJ2-5; 8 positions agree with TRBD2. The germline CDR1 and CDR2 sequences are SGHAT and FQNNGV. This CDR3 spans 16 amino acids. J lost 0 bases, V lost 4 bases, and 7 bases had no gene match. CDR3 residues: CASSSGVAGNQETQYF. In DNA, the CDR3 is TGTGCCAGCAGCTCAGGAGTAGCGGGGAACCAAGAGACCCAGTACTTC.

The rearrangement joins TRBV7-6 to TRBJ2-2; possible D gene TRBD2, 5 bases. The ends were cut back, 2 bases at V and 3 bases at J, with 13 bases in the middle. Germline values: CDR1 SGHVS, CDR2 FNYEAQ. There are 16 residues in the CDR3. In DNA form, the CDR3 reads TGTGCCAGCAGCTTAACCATAGGACTGGACACCGGGGAGCTGTTTTTT. Protein sequence: CASSLTIGLDTGELFF.

V gene TRBV19 combines with J gene TRBJ1-5; D not resolved. Germline V gives CDR1 LNHDA, CDR2 SQIVND (reference sequence). V gave up 6 bases and J gave up 7 bases, with 16 bases separating them. CDR3 length equals 14 residues. CDR3 region: CASSGMGPGQPQHF. DNA of the CDR3: TGTGCCAGTAGCGGGATGGGTCCGGGACAGCCCCAGCATTTT.

The V gene is TRBV27, the J gene TRBJ2-1, with 10 bases lining up with TRBD2. CDR1 and CDR2 from the germline V gene are MNHEY and SMNVEV (reference sequence). This CDR3 is 16 amino acids long. With 6 bases clipped from V and 7 bases from J, the junction kept 12 bases outside the gene matches. The CDR3 DNA reads as TGTGCCAGCAGATCCTTAAGCGGGGGGGCCGGTAATGAGCAGTTCTTC. Translating it yields CASRSLSGGAGNEQFF.

This rearrangement joins TRBV9 to TRBJ2-2; 8 bases are shared with TRBD1. Germline values: CDR1 SGDLS, CDR2 YYNGEE. The CDR3 is 16 residues long. Trimming at V came to 6 bases and at J to 3 bases, leaving 10 bases not matched to a gene. The CDR3, as DNA: TGTGCCAGCACCTTTTCCAGGGGGCTCGACACCGGGGAGCTGTTTTTT. This encodes CASTFSRGLDTGELFF.

In its sample, this clone was seen once. V gene TRBV4-1 combines with J gene TRBJ1-5, with D possibly TRBD1 on 6 matching bases. Trimming left V 0 bases short and J 7 bases short, with 16 bases between. Germline V gene lookup returns CDR1 MGHRA and CDR2 YSYEKL. This CDR3 has 16 residues. The CDR3 nucleotides read TGCGCCAGCAGCCAAGAGGCAGGGGTGGGTGTACAGCCCCAGCATTTT. It yields the protein CASSQEAGVGVQPQHF.

This clone was detected once. This chain joins TRBV5-1 and TRBJ2-2; D is possibly TRBD1 (5 bases). There are 15 residues in the CDR3. The V gene's germline CDR1 is SGHRS and CDR2 YFSETQ. V lost 6 bases and J 7 bases, leaving 19 bases between the germline ends. The CDR3 protein is CASKVWGNTVGELFF. The CDR3 nucleotides read TGCGCCAGCAAAGTGTGGGGCAACACCGTCGGGGAGCTGTTTTTT.

The CDR3, as DNA: TGTGCCAGCAGTGGCCGGACAGGGGGCGGCGAGCAGTACTTC. It yields the protein CASSGRTGGGEQYF. V and J are TRBV25-1 and TRBJ2-7; 11 bases fit TRBD1. V was pared by 4 bases and J by 6 bases, with 5 bases of the junction left unmatched. The CDR3 loop spans 14 amino acids. Looked up from germline, CDR1 is MGHDK and CDR2 is SYGVNS.

The chain employs TRBV7-2 and TRBJ2-2, with D hard to call. The CDR3 totals 12 residues. Germline CDR1 and CDR2: SGHTA and FQGNSA. V was clipped by 5 bases and J by 7 bases, with 8 bases between them. The CDR3 bases are TGTGCCAGCAGCACGGGTTTCGGGGAGCTGTTTTTT. It encodes CASSTGFGELFF.

This rearrangement joins TRBV6-5 to TRBJ2-7; 7 positions match TRBD2. This CDR3 has 14 amino acids. The V segment lost 7 bases and the J segment 0 bases; nucleotides outside the gene matches: 6. CDR1 and CDR2 (germline): MNHEY, SVGAGI. This chain's CDR3 is CASKAGVRSYEQYF. DNA of the CDR3: TGTGCCAGCAAGGCGGGGGTTCGCTCCTACGAGCAGTACTTC.

The rearrangement uses TRBV13 and TRBJ2-5; 7 bases are shared with TRBD2. V gave up 8 bases and J gave up 0 bases; unmatched junction bases: 0. Germline V lookup: CDR1 PRHDT, CDR2 FYEKMQ (reference sequence). The CDR3 totals 12 residues. The CDR3 nucleotides are TGTGCCAGCGGGGGGGACCAAGAGACCCAGTACTTC. It encodes CASGGDQETQYF.

This clone was observed a handful of times. V is TRBV15 and J is TRBJ1-1; D call uncertain. Per germline, CDR1 LNHNV and CDR2 YYDKDF (reference sequence). The CDR3 loop spans 13 amino acids. Trimming removed 5 bases from V and 5 bases from J, with 12 bases in between. CDR3 sequence (DNA): TGTGCCACCAGCCCCCGGGAGCGAACTGAAGCTTTCTTT. Translation gives CATSPRERTEAFF.

The V gene is TRBV30, the J gene TRBJ2-3, with D perhaps matching TRBD2 (6 bases). This CDR3 spans 13 amino acids. Germline values: CDR1 GTSNPN, CDR2 SVGIG (reference sequence). V gave up 5 bases and J gave up 1 base, with 10 bases separating them. CDR3 in amino acids: CAWQGGGTDTQYF. The CDR3 DNA sequence: TGTGCCTGGCAGGGAGGCGGCACAGATACGCAGTATTTT.

The chain links TRBV4-1 to TRBJ1-4; 8 bases are a match to TRBD1. The ends lost 3 bases at V and 3 bases at J; junction bases unmatched: 6. From germline, CDR1 is MGHRA and CDR2 YSYEKL. The CDR3 runs to 16 residues. The CDR3 is CASSQRVQGANEKLFF. The CDR3, as DNA: TGCGCCAGCAGCCAGCGCGTACAGGGGGCTAATGAAAAACTGTTTTTT.

The V gene is TRBV5-1, the J gene TRBJ1-1, with 8 bases matching TRBD1. The germline V gene encodes CDR1 SGHRS and CDR2 YFSETQ. V was pared by 2 bases and J by 2 bases, with 17 bases of the junction left unmatched. The CDR3 sequence is 19 residues long. The chain's CDR3 is CASSFLTPTGAVRNTEAFF. For the CDR3, the DNA is TGCGCCAGCAGCTTTTTGACGCCGACAGGGGCCGTCCGAAACACTGAAGCTTTCTTT.

The chain couples TRBV2 to TRBJ2-3, with 9 nucleotides matching TRBD2. This CDR3 has 21 residues. The V gene end was trimmed by 5 bases and the J gene end by 1 base; junction bases not matched to a gene: 22. CDR1 SNHLY and CDR2 FYNNEI come from the germline V gene. CDR3 region: CASSRRLLLAGAPRGTDTQYF. CDR3 nucleotides: TGTGCCAGCAGTAGAAGACTCCTACTAGCGGGTGCACCCCGGGGCACAGATACGCAGTATTTT. The variable domain in full, completed from reference TRBV2 and TRBJ2-3, reads EPEVTQTPSHQVTQMGQEVILRCVPISNHLYFYWYRQILGQKVEFLVSFYNNEISEKSEIFDDQFSVERPDGSNFTLKIRSTKLEDSAMYFCASSRRLLLAGAPRGTDTQYFGPGTRLTVL.

This clone appeared a few times. The chain uses TRBV6-5 and TRBJ1-5; D perhaps matches TRBD1 (6 bases). The CDR3 has 15 amino acids. Germline CDR1 and CDR2: MNHEY and SVGAGI. V was trimmed by 8 bases and J by 0 bases, leaving 14 bases between them. The CDR3 coding sequence is TGTGCCAGCGGTATCCCGGGACATAGCAATCAGCCCCAGCATTTT. Translating gives CASGIPGHSNQPQHF.

V is TRBV2 and J is TRBJ1-2; 7 bases line up with TRBD1. Germline V CDR1 and CDR2: SNHLY, FYNNEI. V shed 9 bases and J 4 bases; nucleotides not matched to a gene: 5. The CDR3 consists of 12 residues. DNA of the CDR3: TGTGCCAGTAATTACAGGGGCTATGGCTACACCTTC. This gives the protein CASNYRGYGYTF.

The chain links TRBV6-2 or TRBV6-3 to TRBJ2-1, with 8 bases aligning to TRBD2. This CDR3 spans 17 amino acids. V gave up 0 bases and J gave up 4 bases; unmatched junction bases: 8. Germline V CDR1 and CDR2: MNHEY, SVGEGT. CDR3 residues: CASSYSSGRGVYNEQFF. The CDR3 DNA follows: TGTGCCAGCAGTTACTCGAGCGGGCGGGGGGTATACAATGAGCAGTTCTTC.